These T cell receptor beta chains were read from a single sample in a study of shared T cell receptors in the human thymus. Sequencing used immunoSEQ multiplex PCR; TCRdb keeps in-frame clones, though not all of them. The top ten hold roughly 0.0097% of the sample, which has some 720,000 clones, roughly 90% seen once. The same data also went into a second study, on human thymus T cells.

The sample comprised thymocytes. The source of these receptors is a boy in the first two years of life with a congenital heart defect. Both conserved end residues are part of each CDR3. Each record gives: clone size, J gene, D gene, V gene, CDR3 protein, CDR3 DNA. A D gene is named only where the DNA matches it firmly. Clone size, where shown, is once, few, many, or a class for clones that have expanded.

size: -
J: TRBJ2-1
D: TRBD2
V: TRBV27
CDR3: CASSLPRLAGPNNSYNEQFF
DNA: TGTGCCAGCAGTTTACCACGACTAGCGGGACCGAACAACTCCTACAATGAGCAGTTCTTC

size: -
J: TRBJ2-2
D: -
V: TRBV27
CDR3: CASSLSTGTGELFF
DNA: TGTGCCAGCAGTTTATCAACAGGGACCGGGGAGCTGTTTTTT

size: -
J: TRBJ2-5
D: TRBD1
V: TRBV25-1
CDR3: CASLDRGAETQYF
DNA: TGTGCCAGCCTCGACAGGGGAGCGGAGACCCAGTACTTC

size: -
J: TRBJ1-2
D: -
V: TRBV28
CDR3: CASSPRQFIGILYGYTF
DNA: TGTGCCAGCAGCCCCAGACAGTTCATTGGCATTCTCTATGGCTACACCTTC

size: -
J: TRBJ2-1
D: TRBD2
V: TRBV7-2
CDR3: CASSLGTSGSRSYNEQFF
DNA: TGTGCCAGCAGCTTAGGGACTAGCGGGAGCCGATCCTACAATGAGCAGTTCTTC

size: -
J: TRBJ1-5
D: TRBD1
V: TRBV27
CDR3: CASSRRQGAGQPQHF
DNA: TGTGCCAGCAGTCGACGACAGGGGGCAGGTCAGCCCCAGCATTTT

size: -
J: TRBJ1-2
D: -
V: TRBV7-2
CDR3: CASSRDCTLGYGYTF
DNA: TGTGCCAGCAGCCGAGACTGTACTCTGGGCTATGGCTACACCTTC

size: -
J: TRBJ2-7
D: -
V: TRBV10-1
CDR3: CASSALPSSYEQYF
DNA: TGCGCCAGCAGTGCCCTCCCTAGCTCCTACGAGCAGTACTTC

size: -
J: TRBJ2-2
D: TRBD2
V: TRBV18
CDR3: CASSSPGLAGNTGELFF
DNA: TGTGCCAGCTCATCTCCGGGACTAGCGGGGAACACCGGGGAGCTGTTTTTT

size: once
J: TRBJ1-3
D: -
V: TRBV13
CDR3: CASSSTGIFSGNTIYF
DNA: TGTGCCAGCAGTTCTACAGGGATTTTCTCTGGAAACACCATATATTTT

size: -
J: TRBJ1-5
D: -
V: TRBV27
CDR3: CASRADSRNQPQHF
DNA: TGTGCCAGCAGGGCGGACAGCCGCAATCAGCCCCAGCATTTT

size: -
J: TRBJ2-4
D: TRBD2
V: TRBV7-3
CDR3: CASGGGLLGGRIKNIQYF
DNA: TGTGCCAGCGGCGGAGGGCTCTTGGGCGGGAGAATCAAAAACATTCAGTACTTC

size: -
J: TRBJ2-7
D: -
V: TRBV28
CDR3: CASSPTQNSSYEQYF
DNA: TGTGCCAGCAGCCCAACACAGAACTCTTCCTACGAGCAGTACTTC

size: -
J: TRBJ2-5
D: TRBD1
V: TRBV4-3
CDR3: CASSQDSPPGQGGETQYF
DNA: TGCGCCAGCAGCCAAGATAGTCCCCCGGGACAGGGAGGGGAGACCCAGTACTTC

size: -
J: TRBJ1-2
D: -
V: TRBV15
CDR3: CATSRVGRPLRGYGYTF
DNA: TGTGCCACCAGCAGAGTTGGCAGGCCTCTGAGGGGGTATGGCTACACCTTC

size: -
J: TRBJ2-1
D: -
V: TRBV9
CDR3: CASSVASLVGNEQFF
DNA: TGTGCCAGCAGCGTAGCTTCTCTAGTAGGCAATGAGCAGTTCTTC

size: -
J: TRBJ2-1
D: TRBD2
V: TRBV28
CDR3: CASSRLAHSSYNEQFF
DNA: TGTGCCAGCAGCAGACTAGCGCATAGCTCCTACAATGAGCAGTTCTTC

size: -
J: TRBJ2-4
D: -
V: TRBV5-6
CDR3: CASPRRGGTKNIQYF
DNA: TGTGCCAGCCCCCGCCGCGGAGGGACCAAAAACATTCAGTACTTC